A selection of T cell receptor beta chains follows, all from one sample in a study of long-term antiretroviral therapy in people with HIV. Data came from immunoSEQ multiplex PCR; TCRdb stores just in-frame clones and leaves some out. The sample has around 21,000 clones; 81% are singletons. The sample in question was unsorted PBMCs, obtained 1.5 years after starting antiretroviral therapy. These receptors were taken from a man aged 25-45 years with HIV. Each CDR3 is given with its conserved first and last residue. D genes are given only for firm matches. The size field is filled for only some rows; it gives once, few, many or a size class.

TRBV15	NA	NA	TRBJ2-7	TGTGCCACCAGCAGAGATTTGGTTAGCTCCTACGAGCAGTACTTC	CATSRDLVSSYEQYF
TRBV18	NA	NA	TRBJ1-1	TGTGCCAGCTCACCCGCCGCATTGAACACTGAAGCTTTCTTT	CASSPAALNTEAFF
TRBV7-6	NA	NA	TRBJ2-3	TGTGCCAGCAGCTTAGTATCGGGACCCAAAAAGGTGAGCACAGATACGCAGTATTTT	CASSLVSGPKKVSTDTQYF
TRBV4-1	few	NA	TRBJ1-2	TGCGCCAGCAGCCAAGACGGACACTATGGCTACACCTTC	CASSQDGHYGYTF
TRBV9	NA	TRBD2	TRBJ2-5	TGTGCCAGCAGCGTAGGCGGGGGGGCCGTGGAGACCCAGTACTTC	CASSVGGGAVETQYF
TRBV12-2	NA	NA	TRBJ2-5	TGTGCAAGTCGCTTAGTGTACAGGGAGGGGGAAGAGACCCAGTACTTC	CASRLVYREGEETQYF
TRBV9	NA	NA	TRBJ2-5	TGTGCCAGCAGCGTAGATTCCCTGGGGGAGACCCAGTACTTC	CASSVDSLGETQYF
TRBV4-3	once	TRBD2	TRBJ2-5	TGCGCCAGCAGCCTAGGACTAGATTCAGCCCAGTACTTC	CASSLGLDSAQYF
TRBV5-4	NA	NA	TRBJ2-7	TGTGCCAGCAGCTTGGAAGCGGGTTTCTCCTACGAGCAGTACTTC	CASSLEAGFSYEQYF
TRBV18	NA	TRBD2	TRBJ2-7	TGTGCCAGCTCACCAGGGGTCAGTGGAGCGGGAGGGCCCAACGAGCAGTACTTC	CASSPGVSGAGGPNEQYF
TRBV7-3	NA	NA	TRBJ2-1	TGTGCCAGCAGCCCCGGATTTAGCAGGGACAATGAGCAGTTCTTC	CASSPGFSRDNEQFF
TRBV6-1	few	NA	TRBJ1-5	TGTGCCAGCAGTGAAAGGTATGGGGGAGGGCAGCCCCAGCATTTT	CASSERYGGGQPQHF
TRBV5-6	NA	NA	TRBJ2-5	TGTGCCAGCAGCAGAGACAGTGAAGAGACCCAGTACTTC	CASSRDSEETQYF
TRBV18	NA	NA	TRBJ2-3	TGTGCCAGCTCACCAGAAATGGGAGGCGATACGCAGTATTTT	CASSPEMGGDTQYF
TRBV29-1	NA	TRBD1	TRBJ1-1	TGCAGCGGCCGACAGGGGGGGGGCACTGAAGCTTTCTTT	CSGRQGGGTEAFF
TRBV5-1	NA	NA	TRBJ1-1	TGCGCCAGCAGCTTGGATCAGGGGCCCACTGAAGCTTTCTTT	CASSLDQGPTEAFF
TRBV18	NA	NA	TRBJ2-4	TGTGCCAGCTCCCAGAGGGGGGCGGAAAACATTCAGTACTTC	CASSQRGAENIQYF
TRBV6-1	NA	TRBD1	TRBJ2-2	TGTGCCAGCAGTGAGCAGGGGGCTGGGAACACCGGGGAGCTGTTTTTT	CASSEQGAGNTGELFF
TRBV30	NA	NA	TRBJ1-1	TGTGCCTGGAGTGGGCAGGTGAACACTGAAGCTTTCTTT	CAWSGQVNTEAFF
TRBV6-1	once	TRBD2	TRBJ2-1	TGTGCCAGCTCCCTCCCTAGCGGGGGTTACAATGAGCAGTTCTTC	CASSLPSGGYNEQFF
TRBV10-3	NA	NA	TRBJ2-7	TGTGCCATCAGTGGCAAGTCGGGGCAGGGGAATCCCTACGAGCAGTACTTC	CAISGKSGQGNPYEQYF
TRBV27	NA	NA	TRBJ2-7	TGTGCCAGCAGTTTATCGCAGGGCTACGAGCAGTACTTC	CASSLSQGYEQYF
TRBV6-1	few	NA	TRBJ1-2	TGTGCCAGCAGCCTATCTCAGGGACGCGGCTACACCTTC	CASSLSQGRGYTF
TRBV7-9	NA	NA	TRBJ2-7	TGTGCCAGCAGCTTCGTGTTCTCCTACGAGCAGTACTTC	CASSFVFSYEQYF
TRBV7-2	once	NA	TRBJ2-7	TGTGCCAGCAGCTACGCACAGGGTTCCTACGAGCAGTACTTC	CASSYAQGSYEQYF
TRBV7-9	medium-sized	NA	TRBJ2-7	TGTGCCAGCAGCAGGGAAGTCTACGAGCAGTACTTC	CASSREVYEQYF